Below are 12 T cell receptor beta chains sequenced from a single sample in a study of spatial heterogeneity in lung cancer. TCRdb ran MiXCR on the 5' RACE reads and lists one entry per CDR3 protein. This table has 45,000 or so distinct CDR3 sequences, about 10% appearing once. Time point: sample taken at primary tumor resection. Extraction of whole RNA from tumor, nontumor lung or frozen PBMC preceded unsorted sequencing. The material was PBMCs, obtained at surgery. The receptors were gathered from a female donor with early-stage non-small cell lung cancer.

This clonotype was detected only a few times. The V and J genes are TRBV4-2 and TRBJ2-3; D may be TRBD2 (6 bases). Germline CDR1 LGHNA, CDR2 YNFKEQ. The CDR3 has 14 residues. Trimming took 4 bases from V and 2 from J, leaving 10 bases between them. This chain's CDR3 is CASSRPGDTDTQYF. CDR3 coding DNA: TGTGCCAGCAGCCGCCCGGGAGACACAGATACGCAGTATTTT.

The chain couples TRBV29-1 to TRBJ1-1; D uncertain. The V gene lost 0 bases and the J gene lost 7 bases, with 6 bases spanning the gap. Germline assignment: CDR1 SQVTM and CDR2 ANQGSEA. The CDR3 has 11 residues. The DNA for the CDR3 is TGCAGCGTTGAAGACGGTTTTGAAGCTTTCTTT. Its translation: CSVEDGFEAFF. Together with reference TRBV29-1 and TRBJ1-1, the CDR3 gives the full variable domain: SAVISQKPSRDICQRGTSLTIQCQVDSQVTMMFWYRQQPGQSLTLIATANQGSEATYESGFVIDKFPISRPNLTFSTLTVSNMSPEDSSIYLCSVEDGFEAFFGQGTRLTVV.

The chain couples TRBV4-1 to TRBJ1-2; the D is unclear. The CDR3 sequence is 13 residues long. The germline gives CDR1 MGHRA, CDR2 YSYEKL. Trimming removed 5 bases from V and 0 bases from J, with 7 bases in between. The CDR3 coding sequence is TGCGCCAGCAGCGTTCGCGCTAACTATGGCTACACCTTC. Translation gives CASSVRANYGYTF.

This clonotype was seen a handful of times. V usage is TRBV6-5 and J usage is TRBJ1-2, with D unresolved. Germline V CDR1 and CDR2: MNHEY, SVGAGI. V lost 5 bases, J lost 1 base, and 8 bases lay in between. The CDR3 is 13 residues long. The CDR3 bases are TGTGCCAGCAGTGCGGACGGTAACTATGGCTACACCTTC. The encoded protein is CASSADGNYGYTF.

This clonotype was recorded a few times. The rearrangement links TRBV2 to TRBJ1-1; D is unresolved. This CDR3 contains 13 residues. In germline, CDR1 is SNHLY, CDR2 FYNNEI. The V end was cut by 5 bases, the J end by 2 bases, with 9 bases between. The CDR3 loop reads CASSTQPNTEAFF. The CDR3 DNA reads TGTGCCAGCAGTACACAGCCCAACACTGAAGCTTTCTTT.

This rearrangement joins TRBV19 to TRBJ2-7; D remains unclear. CDR3 length: 12 residues. With 6 bases removed from V and 7 bases from J, the gap between germline ends came to 13 bases. The germline gives CDR1 LNHDA, CDR2 SQIVND (reference sequence). CDR3 in DNA: TGTGCCAGTAGCAACCTCGGAAATGAGCAGTACTTC. Translating it yields CASSNLGNEQYF.

CDR3 loop: CASSLPGSFNTEAFF. In DNA form, the CDR3 reads TGTGCCAGCAGCTTACCCGGTAGCTTTAACACTGAAGCTTTCTTT. The chain recombines TRBV7-8 with TRBJ1-1; D remains ambiguous. There are 15 residues in the CDR3. V shed 2 bases and J shed 2 bases, with 12 bases lying between them. CDR1 and CDR2 from the germline V gene are SGHVS and FQNEAQ.

The sample holds a few counts of this clonotype. The chain couples TRBV29-1 to TRBJ2-1; D remains ambiguous. Germline CDR1 reads SQVTM; CDR2 reads ANQGSEA. The V end lost 6 bases, the J end lost 5 bases, and 17 bases lay between the germline ends. CDR3 length equals 14 residues. In nucleotides, the CDR3 is TGCAGCGTCCTACCCGGCGTAGGGAACAATGAGCAGTTCTTC. It specifies CSVLPGVGNNEQFF.

The chain uses TRBV6-2 or TRBV6-3 and TRBJ1-5; 9 bases map to TRBD1. Trimming cost V 6 bases and J 6 bases; bases outside gene matches: 12. The germline V gene encodes CDR1 MNHEY and CDR2 SVGEGT. The CDR3 covers 16 residues. CDR3 in amino acids: CASRSLGQGISQPQHF. In DNA form, the CDR3 reads TGTGCCAGCAGATCTCTGGGACAGGGAATTAGTCAGCCCCAGCATTTT.

The chain employs TRBV19 and TRBJ2-2; D gene unclear. CDR3 length: 16 amino acids. The V and J ends lost 3 bases and 4 bases respectively, with 15 bases between them. Germline CDR1 LNHDA, CDR2 SQIVND (reference sequence). CDR3: CASSIWVLQGTGELFF. The CDR3 DNA follows: TGTGCCAGTAGTATTTGGGTTTTACAAGGCACCGGGGAGCTGTTTTTT.

This clonotype was seen more than once but under ten times. The chain couples TRBV7-9 to TRBJ1-1, with D uncertain. Germline V gene data show CDR1 as SEHNR and CDR2 as FQNEAQ (reference sequence). The length of the CDR3 is 13 residues. Deletions cut 2 bases from V and 1 base from J, with 5 bases between. CDR3: CASSLSQNTEAFF. The CDR3 bases are TGTGCCAGCAGCTTATCCCAGAACACTGAAGCTTTCTTT.

Many counts were recorded for this clonotype. The CDR3 region is CATSTRQEVTDTQYF. CDR3 nucleotides: TGTGCCACCAGCACCCGACAGGAGGTCACAGATACGCAGTATTTT. The V gene is TRBV15, the J gene TRBJ2-3; D may be TRBD1 (6 bases). The germline V gene has CDR1 LNHNV and CDR2 YYDKDF (reference sequence). Trimming removed 4 bases from V and 2 bases from J, with 13 bases in between. This CDR3 region has 15 residues.